A selection of T cell receptor beta chains follows, all from one sample in a study of T cells in narcolepsy. This table comes from immunoSEQ multiplex PCR, and its TCRdb copy is limited to in-frame clones, with some not included. This sample carries approximately 31,000 clones, roughly four fifths of them seen once, and the ten largest clones take over 1%. The specimen was CD45RA- memory CD4+ T cells from PBMCs. The receptors were sampled from a human donor with narcolepsy. The CDR3 runs from the conserved cysteine through the conserved F or W. Each record gives: clone size, D gene, J gene, V gene, CDR3 DNA, CDR3 protein. D genes are given only for firm matches. Clone sizes are given selectively: once, few, many, or a class where the clone is expanded.

>NA|TRBD2|TRBJ2-1|TRBV28
TGTGCCAGCAGCAAGACTAGCGGGGCTTACAATGAGCAGTTCTTC
CASSKTSGAYNEQFF
>NA|NA|TRBJ2-5|TRBV7-6
TGTGCCAGCAGCCTCCGTGGGGGGGCTTTGGGAGAGACCCAGTACTTC
CASSLRGGALGETQYF
>NA|NA|TRBJ1-2|TRBV28
TGTGCCAGCAGTTTACAGGGGTTCCACTATGGCTACACCTTC
CASSLQGFHYGYTF
>few|NA|TRBJ2-2|TRBV5-6
TGTGCCAGCAGCTTGGAAGGGCTAAGAACCGGGGAGCTGTTTTTT
CASSLEGLRTGELFF
>few|TRBD1|TRBJ1-1|TRBV7-2
TGTGCCAGCAGTTACAGGGGGGGAACTGAAGCTTTCTTT
CASSYRGGTEAFF
>NA|TRBD1|TRBJ2-7|TRBV2
TGTGCCAGCAGTAAGGGGACAGGGGCCTACGAGCAGTACTTC
CASSKGTGAYEQYF
>few|NA|TRBJ2-7|TRBV28
TGTGCCAGCAGTTCCCTCGGGGGAAGCTCCTACGAGCAGTACTTC
CASSSLGGSSYEQYF
>few|TRBD1|TRBJ1-2|TRBV6-5
TGTGCCAGCGGGGGGACAGGGATGAACTATGGCTACACCTTC
CASGGTGMNYGYTF
>NA|TRBD2|TRBJ2-3|TRBV6-5
TGTGCCAGCACTAGGACTAGCGCAGATACGCAGTATTTT
CASTRTSADTQYF
>few|TRBD2|TRBJ2-1|TRBV5-1
TGCGCCAGCAGCTTCGGCGGGGGGGCCGGCAATGAGCAGTTCTTC
CASSFGGGAGNEQFF
>few|NA|TRBJ1-1|TRBV29-1
TGCAGCGTTAGTGGGGATCGTCTGGCGGCTTACACTGAAGCTTTCTTT
CSVSGDRLAAYTEAFF
>NA|NA|TRBJ1-3|TRBV5-8
TGTGCCAGCAGCTGGCCTGAGCGGGGTGGAAACACCATATATTTT
CASSWPERGGNTIYF
>NA|TRBD1|TRBJ2-1|TRBV5-1
TGCGCCAGCAGCACATCGACAGGGGTCGGCAACAATGAGCAGTTCTTC
CASSTSTGVGNNEQFF
>NA|NA|TRBJ1-2|TRBV14
TGTGCCAGCAGCCAAGATGCGTCCAGGGCGGTTACTGGCTACACCTTC
CASSQDASRAVTGYTF